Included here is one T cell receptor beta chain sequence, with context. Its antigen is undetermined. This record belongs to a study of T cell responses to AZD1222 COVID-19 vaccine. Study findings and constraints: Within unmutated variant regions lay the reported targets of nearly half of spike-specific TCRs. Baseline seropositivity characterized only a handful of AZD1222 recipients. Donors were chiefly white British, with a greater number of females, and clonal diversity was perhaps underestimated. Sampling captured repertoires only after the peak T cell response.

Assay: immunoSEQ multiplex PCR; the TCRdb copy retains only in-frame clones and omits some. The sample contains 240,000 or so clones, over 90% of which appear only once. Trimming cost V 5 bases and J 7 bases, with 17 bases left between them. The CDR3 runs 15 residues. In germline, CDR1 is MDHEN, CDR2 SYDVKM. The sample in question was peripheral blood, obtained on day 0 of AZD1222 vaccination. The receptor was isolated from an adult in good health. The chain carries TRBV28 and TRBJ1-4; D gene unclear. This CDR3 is CASSRPSGLREKLFF. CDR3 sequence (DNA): TGTGCCAGCAGTCGACCTTCGGGTCTGCGTGAAAAACTGTTTTTT.